This TCR beta chain was captured in a study of blood T cell repertoires in COVID-19 (dated by TCRdb to the early 2020s). As for the study more broadly: Collaborator samples came from the United States, Italy and Spain and covered acute and convalescent phases of COVID-19. The repertoires were released in a freely available public database intended as a resource for research on the immune response to SARS-CoV-2. The samples were drawn from the first 160 participants of the ongoing ImmuneRACE study and from some 1,300 subjects provided by 6 global collaborators. Where available, HLA class I and class II types were taken from metadata supplied by the sample provider and were not determined by assay-based typing. Subjects who had been exposed to COVID-19, were actively infected with it, or had recovered from it provided the deeply sampled blood TCRbeta repertoires that made up the dataset. Nearly every sample came with metadata listing a de-identified subject ID, COVID-19 status, age in years and sex. The prospective study material was composed of cDNA or gDNA derived from T cells, B-cell-depleted T cells, or PBMCs. Here is what the overall study found, with its caveats: The amount of clinical and demographic metadata varied by source and participant and was provided uncurated.

The immunoSEQ Assay, a bias-controlled multiplex PCR, was used to amplify TCRbeta CDR3 regions from genomic DNA. In the authors' own workflow: The number of nucleated cells in each sample was estimated by amplification of reference gene primers within the assay. To quantify the absolute abundance of each unique TCRbeta CDR3 rearrangement, sequence reads were collapsed and filtered. For each sample, productive Simpson clonality was calculated as the square root of Simpson's diversity index across productive rearrangements. What TCRdb holds here is the immuneACCESS table cut down to in-frame rearrangements. Part of the clones is not present; checked against another copy, under half of the missing clones reflect an unresolved V gene, and the others are unexplained. Clone size and the V and J calls come from that table; the DNA yielded D and trimming. This sample holds 250,000 to 300,000 clones; less than 90% were observed only once. About 4.5% of the sample comes from the top ten.

Another Seattle source contributed samples from volunteer blood donors who had recovered from COVID-19. The collaborating institutions used their own protocols to collect whole blood in K2EDTA tubes. For TCRbeta analysis, collaborators shipped samples in one of three forms: frozen whole blood, isolated PBMCs, or DNA extracted from either of those sample types. For this chain, trimming is 5 bases at the V end and 7 bases at the J end, and the number of junction bases without a gene match is 6. The CDR3 runs 13 residues from the cysteine to the phenylalanine. Here the CDR3 DNA is all that survives: 39 bases in frame from base 1. The germline V gene gives CDR1 as SGHVS and CDR2 as FQNEAQ. Worth noting for this clone: Its antigen remains undetermined. It has no much larger one-base neighbor in the sample; base qualities were not kept.

Here the chain combines TRBV7-8 and TRBJ1-2; 8 bases in the junction line up with TRBD1. The sequenced sample consisted of peripheral blood. The sequence derives from a man in his fifties or sixties who had recovered from COVID-19. CDR3 protein: CASSQDREGGYTF. The nucleotide sequence is given as TGTGCCAGCAGCCAGGACAGGGAGGGTGGCTACACCTTC.